This T cell receptor (beta chain) is drawn from a study of T cell clusters in autoimmune cytopenias. Study-level background: Per sample, median TRB depth was about 48,000 reads, yielding a median roughly 2,000 distinct clonotypes. The study, taken as a whole, reports: Primary autoimmune cytopenia patients appeared to lack physiological T cell clusters present in healthy donors.

The CDR3 totals 11 residues. CDR1 is SQVTM and CDR2 is ANQGSEA in the germline V gene. TRB was amplified by touch-down multiplex PCR, primer pools A and B combined. TCRdb processed the multiplex PCR reads again and assigns one entry to each CDR3 protein, with no DNA. This listing includes more than 4,000 distinct CDR3 sequences. TRB amplification used 250 ng of peripheral blood genomic DNA. In the case of this clonotype: What it binds is unknown.

This same sample was also part of a study on T cell repertoires in aging, cancer and after chemotherapy. From that paper: Untreated cancer patients had significantly lower blood TCR diversity than age-matched healthy donors.

This rearrangement joins TRBV29-1 to TRBJ1-4. The clonotype was recovered from a human donor in good health. The sequenced sample was peripheral blood. Here the CDR3 reads CSVAVNEKLFF.